The 10 T cell receptor beta chains given below trace back to one sample, sequenced in a study of T-cell memory formation after mild COVID-19. TCRdb reprocessed the 5' RACE reads with MiXCR, giving one entry per CDR3 protein. The repertoire consists of around 340,000 distinct CDR3 sequences, with 15% occurring once and the leading ten covering approximately 20%. The sequenced sample consisted of PBMCs or a T cell subset sorted from them (not recorded which). Source of these receptors: a young man who had mild COVID-19 (a few samples of this study predate the infection). Cell type and time point are not known.

This clonotype appeared a few times. This chain joins TRBV27 and TRBJ2-3; TRBD2 is a possible D gene (6 bases). V dropped 3 bases and J dropped 3 bases, with 13 bases sitting between them. The germline gives CDR1 MNHEY, CDR2 SMNVEV (reference sequence). The CDR3 has 15 residues. The CDR3 loop is CASSFRGSWTDTQYF. CDR3 coding DNA: TGTGCCAGCAGTTTCCGGGGGTCGTGGACAGATACGCAGTATTTT.

The table lists this clonotype with a few counts. This chain links TRBV4-2 with TRBJ2-5, with 9 nucleotides matching TRBD2. CDR3 length equals 15 residues. With V trimmed by 4 bases and J by 5 bases, 8 bases remained unmatched. CDR1 is LGHNA, CDR2 YNFKEQ, per germline. The DNA of the CDR3 is TGTGCCAGCAGCCGCCGACTAGCGGAAAGGGAGACCCAGTACTTC. It yields the protein CASSRRLAERETQYF.

V is TRBV5-6 and J is TRBJ1-4, with D possibly being TRBD1 (5 bases). CDR3 size: 14 residues. CDR1 SGHDT and CDR2 YYEEEE come from the germline V gene. With 0 bases removed from V and 7 bases from J, the gap between germline ends came to 10 bases. CDR3 loop: CASSLEGMGEKLFF. CDR3 sequence (DNA): TGTGCCAGCAGCTTGGAGGGGATGGGTGAAAAACTGTTTTTT.

This clonotype was observed many times. V usage is TRBV28 and J usage is TRBJ1-4; no clear D gene. Trimming removed 1 base from V and 5 bases from J, with 11 bases in between. The CDR3 totals 15 residues. The germline gives CDR1 MDHEN, CDR2 SYDVKM. In DNA, the CDR3 is TGTGCCAGCAGTTTATTCGGCGGTGGCAATGAAAAACTGTTTTTT. It is translated as CASSLFGGGNEKLFF.

The J gene is TRBJ1-5, the V gene TRBV4-3; D ambiguous. Trimming took off 0 bases at V and 5 bases at J, with 11 bases between the two ends. Germline loops: CDR1 LGHNA, CDR2 YSLEER. CDR3 length: 15 amino acids. The CDR3 here is CASSQESSLYQPQHF. The CDR3 coding sequence is TGCGCCAGCAGCCAAGAGTCAAGTCTATATCAGCCCCAGCATTTT.

The chain employs TRBV28 and TRBJ2-5; possible D gene TRBD1, 5 bases. V was trimmed by 9 bases and J by 1 base, leaving 15 bases between them. From germline, CDR1 is MDHEN and CDR2 SYDVKM. The CDR3 consists of 14 residues. CDR3 nucleotides: TGTGCCAGAAATAAGACAGCCGGCCAAGAGACCCAGTACTTC. This codes for CARNKTAGQETQYF. Full variable domain (remainder filled in from reference TRBV28 and TRBJ2-5): DVKVTQSSRYLVKRTGEKVFLECVQDMDHENMFWYRQDPGLGLRLIYFSYDVKMKEKGDIPEGYSVSREKKERFSLILESASTNQTSMYLCARNKTAGQETQYFGPGTRLLVL.

The chain recombines TRBV5-5 with TRBJ1-4; D not resolved. V was cut by 9 bases and J by 7 bases, with 16 bases left in between. The CDR3 is 13 residues long. CDR1 SGHKS and CDR2 YYEKEE come from the germline V gene (reference sequence). The CDR3 coding sequence is TGTGCCACCACAACAGCGCCCGGTGAAAAACTGTTTTTT. This sequence encodes CATTTAPGEKLFF.

The V call is TRBV2, the J call TRBJ2-3; 8 bases line up with TRBD1. V shed 2 bases and J 7 bases; nucleotides not matched to a gene: 8. The CDR3 runs to 15 residues. Per the germline V gene, CDR1 is SNHLY and CDR2 is FYNNEI. The CDR3: CASSELGQVAYTQYF. Here the CDR3 DNA reads TGTGCCAGCAGTGAACTGGGACAGGTGGCGTATACGCAGTATTTT.

This clonotype was counted a few times. The rearrangement joins TRBV27 to TRBJ2-5; D possibly corresponds to TRBD1 (5 bases). Looked up from germline, CDR1 is MNHEY and CDR2 is SMNVEV (reference sequence). The germline V and J ends were trimmed by 0 bases and 6 bases, with 11 bases remaining between them. CDR3 length: 14 amino acids. The CDR3 reads CASSLSRDLQTQYF. Here the CDR3 DNA reads TGTGCCAGCAGTTTATCCAGGGATTTGCAGACCCAGTACTTC.

The DNA of the CDR3 is TGCGCCAGCAGCCACGGTGAGGGGACCTACGAGCAGTACGTC. This codes for CASSHGEGTYEQYV. The rearrangement joins TRBV4-1 to TRBJ2-7; D may correspond to TRBD1 or TRBD2 (5 bases each). The ends were cut back, 3 bases at V and 2 bases at J, with 11 bases in the middle. Germline values: CDR1 MGHRA, CDR2 YSYEKL. The CDR3 consists of 14 residues.